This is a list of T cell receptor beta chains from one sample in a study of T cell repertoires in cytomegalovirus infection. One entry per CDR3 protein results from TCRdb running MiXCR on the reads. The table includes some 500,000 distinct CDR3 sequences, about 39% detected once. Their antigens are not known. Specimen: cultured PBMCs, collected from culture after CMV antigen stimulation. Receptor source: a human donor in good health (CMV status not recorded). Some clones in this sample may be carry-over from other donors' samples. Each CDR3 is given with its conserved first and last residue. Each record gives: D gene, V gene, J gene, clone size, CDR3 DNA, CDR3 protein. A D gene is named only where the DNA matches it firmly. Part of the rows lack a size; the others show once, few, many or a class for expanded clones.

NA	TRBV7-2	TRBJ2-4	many	TGTGCCAGCAGCTTAGGGGCAGGTGCCAAAAACATTCAGTACTTC	CASSLGAGAKNIQYF
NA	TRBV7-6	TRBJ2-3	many	TGTGCCAGCAGCTCCCGACACTTTCGTCCTCCTTCGGGTACGCAGTATTTT	CASSSRHFRPPSGTQYF
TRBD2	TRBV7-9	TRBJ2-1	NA	TGTGCCAGCAGCCCCAATAGCGGGAGCACCAGAGTCTACAATGAGCAGTTCTTC	CASSPNSGSTRVYNEQFF
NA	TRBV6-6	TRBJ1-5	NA	TGTGCCAGCAGTTACTCGATAGGGTATAGGAGCAATCAGCCCCAGCATTTT	CASSYSIGYRSNQPQHF
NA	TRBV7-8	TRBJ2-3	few	TGTGCCAGCAGCTTTCGCGGGGCGGCCACAGATACGCAGTATTTT	CASSFRGAATDTQYF
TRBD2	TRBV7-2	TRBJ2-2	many	TGTGCCAGCAGCTCGACCCTAGCGGGGCCCAAAAGAGGGGAGCTGTTTTTT	CASSSTLAGPKRGELFF
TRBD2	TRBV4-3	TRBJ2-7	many	TGCGCCAGCAGCCAAGATACAAGCGGGAGCTACGAGCAGTACTTC	CASSQDTSGSYEQYF
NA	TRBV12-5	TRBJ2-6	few	TGTGCTAGTGGGCTGTACTCTGGGGCCAACGTCCTGACTTTC	CASGLYSGANVLTF
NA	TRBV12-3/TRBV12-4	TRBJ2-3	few	TGTGCCAGCCGCTTGACTAGTAGCACAGATACGCAGTATTTT	CASRLTSSTDTQYF
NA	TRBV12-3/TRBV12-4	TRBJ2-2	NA	TGTGCCAGCCTGAAGACGGGGACCGGGGAGCTGTTTTTT	CASLKTGTGELFF
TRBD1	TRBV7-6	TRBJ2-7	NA	TGTGCCAGCAGTCAAGACAGGGGAGGCTACGAGCAGTACTTC	CASSQDRGGYEQYF
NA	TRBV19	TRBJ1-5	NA	TGTGCCAGTAGTATTCAGACAGACCGGCCCCAGGTTCGGCCCCAGCATTTT	CASSIQTDRPQVRPQHF
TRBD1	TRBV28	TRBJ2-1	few	TGTGCCAGCAGTATAACCCCGGACAGGGTTTTATTAAGGAGCAATGAGCAGTTCTTC	CASSITPDRVLLRSNEQFF
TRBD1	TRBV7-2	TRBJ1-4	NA	TGTGCCAGCAGCTTAGGAGGGCCCAGTTTGACAGGGGCGAGTGAAAAACTGTTTTTT	CASSLGGPSLTGASEKLFF
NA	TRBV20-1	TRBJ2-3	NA	TGCAGTGTGGGGAAAATGTGGGAGGGGGGCACAGATACGCAGTATTTT	CSVGKMWEGGTDTQYF
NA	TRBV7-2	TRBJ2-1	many	TGTGCCAGCAGCTTAGAGGATTACAATGAGCAGTTCTTC	CASSLEDYNEQFF
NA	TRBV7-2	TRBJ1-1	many	TGTGCCAGCAGCTTATGGGTCGGGGCTGAAGCTTTCTTT	CASSLWVGAEAFF
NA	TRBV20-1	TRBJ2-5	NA	TGCAGTGCTAGAGATTACGTCGACCAAGAGACCCAGTACTTC	CSARDYVDQETQYF
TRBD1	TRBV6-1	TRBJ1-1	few	TGTGCCAGCAGTGACTGGACAGGGGCGAACACTGAAGCTTTCTTT	CASSDWTGANTEAFF
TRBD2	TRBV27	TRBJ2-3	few	TGTGCCAGCAGTTTCCGGGTGTTAGCGGGAGCCTCCGATACGCAGTATTTT	CASSFRVLAGASDTQYF
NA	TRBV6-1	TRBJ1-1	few	TGTGCCAGCAGTCGCCGGGACACAATGAACACTGAAGCTTTCTTT	CASSRRDTMNTEAFF
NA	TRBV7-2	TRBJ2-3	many	TGTGCCAGCAGCTTAGAACCAGATACGCAGTATTTT	CASSLEPDTQYF
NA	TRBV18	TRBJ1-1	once	TGTGCCAGCTCACCGTCCAGGCAATTGAACACTGAAGCTTTCTTT	CASSPSRQLNTEAFF
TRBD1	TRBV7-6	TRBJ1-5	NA	TGTGCCAGCAGCTTTGGACAGGGGACAGGTCAGCCCCAGCATTTT	CASSFGQGTGQPQHF
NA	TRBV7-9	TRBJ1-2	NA	TGTGCCAGCAGCCATCCGACAGGCCCCTATGGCTACACCTTC	CASSHPTGPYGYTF
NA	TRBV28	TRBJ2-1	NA	TGTGCCAGCAGTACCCCCAGGGAGGATTACAATGAGCAGTTCTTC	CASSTPREDYNEQFF
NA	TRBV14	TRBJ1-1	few	TGTGCCAGCAGCCAAGACCCCTATCGACGCGCTGAAGCTTTCTTT	CASSQDPYRRAEAFF
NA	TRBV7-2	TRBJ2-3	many	TGTGCCAGCAGCGTTGGGTGGGGCACAGATACGCAGTATTTT	CASSVGWGTDTQYF
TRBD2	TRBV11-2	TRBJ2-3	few	TGTGCCAGCAGCTTAGAAGCTAGCGGGAGTGCCACAGATACGCAGTATTTT	CASSLEASGSATDTQYF
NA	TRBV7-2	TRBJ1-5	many	TGTGCCAGCAGCTTATCACAGAATAGCAATCAGCCCCAGCATTTT	CASSLSQNSNQPQHF
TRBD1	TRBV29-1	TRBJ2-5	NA	TGCAGCGTGGCCTACAGGGGCTGGTCGGAGACCCAGTACTTC	CSVAYRGWSETQYF
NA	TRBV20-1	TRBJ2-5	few	TGCAGTGCTAGTTTAGGGGAGACCCAGTACTTC	CSASLGETQYF
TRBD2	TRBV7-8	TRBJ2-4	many	TGTGCCAGCAGCCCTAGGGTACTAGCGGGAGGTCGAGCCAAAAACATTCAGTACTTC	CASSPRVLAGGRAKNIQYF
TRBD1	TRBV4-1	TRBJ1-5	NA	TGCGCCAGCAGCGCGGGACAGACCTATCAGCCCCAGCATTTT	CASSAGQTYQPQHF
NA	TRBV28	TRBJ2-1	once	TGTGCCAGCAGTTTCCCGGGGGCGCAGGATGAGCAGTTCTTC	CASSFPGAQDEQFF
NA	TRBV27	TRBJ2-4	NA	TGTGCCAGCAGTTTATCTTGGGGCTCCAAGAACATTCAGTACTTC	CASSLSWGSKNIQYF